The entry below gives a single T cell receptor (beta chain) sequence along with its context. This clonotype has a count of ten or more. Its specific antigen is unknown. No quality values exist for individual bases; no much larger clone is one base distant. The sample belongs to a study of CD8 T cells in ankylosing spondylitis listed by TCRdb under 2017. In the study overall: The study profiled T cell receptor beta repertoires in healthy donors and ankylosing spondylitis patients to find disease-linked TCR variants. The whole study cohort included over a hundred healthy donors and 25 or so ankylosing spondylitis patients. Peripheral blood samples were taken, and synovial fluid was additionally collected from ankylosing spondylitis patients.

These reads were obtained on an Illumina HiSeq 2500. TCR beta libraries were prepared by quantitative 5'-RACE with molecular barcodes. As for how the authors treated the data: A new computational method based on a probabilistic model of VDJ rearrangement was used to identify disease-linked TCR variants. TCRdb trimmed public reads at Q25 via fastp, called clones via MiXCR and kept in-frame beta chains. For every CDR3 protein sequence, its rows merge into one entry that carries the most common genes and DNA. The V and J calls come from TCRdb's annotation, not from the publication. This sample has about 250,000 distinct CDR3 sequences in its table, and 7.5% to 9.5% of those were observed once. The biggest ten clones account for about 5% of the sample. Summary of the overall study and its limitations: Blood from ankylosing spondylitis patients appeared to be characterized by a TCR beta motif made up of several highly homologous amino acid variants. The disease-linked clones had a CD8+ phenotype and were found at relatively low frequencies in peripheral blood. The disease-linked clones were reported to be significantly enriched in matched synovial fluid samples from ankylosing spondylitis patients. Some of the motif variants had been reported before in the synovial fluid and blood of reactive arthritis patients, a finding that suggests common disease-initiation mechanisms.

The sequence was obtained from a female donor with ankylosing spondylitis or in good health (not recorded which). The sample consisted of blood, either unsorted or a sorted T cell fraction (not recorded which).

The bases read TGCAGTGCTAGACAGGGAAGCTCTGGGGCCAACGTCCTGACTTTC. This yields the protein CSARQGSSGANVLTF. Recombination connected TRBV20-1 to TRBJ2-6; 5 matching bases give a weak D call of TRBD1. V loses 2 bases of germline sequence and J loses 0 bases, and the interval between the two ends is 8 bases. Via the germline V gene (reference sequence), CDR1 is DFQATT and CDR2 SNEGSKA. From the cysteine through the phenylalanine, the CDR3 covers 15 amino acids. Of all the DNA, just the CDR3 is kept, 45 bases in frame from base 1.